Sequencing of this T cell receptor beta chain was carried out in a study of PD-L1 blockade in urothelial cancer. Study details: Patients began atezolizumab, 1,200 mg intravenously every 3 weeks, in the mid-2010s. Study-wide results and caveats: Below-median pretreatment blood TCR clonality was associated with improved progression-free and overall survival.

Clones were sequenced by immunoSEQ multiplex PCR, and TCRdb holds only the in-frame ones, with some missing. Of 30,000 to 40,000 clones in the sample, about four fifths were seen once. Note on this clone: Its antigen is still unknown.

The length of the CDR3 is 15 residues. The germline CDR1 and CDR2 sequences are MNHEY and SVGAGI. The V and J ends lost 0 bases and 8 bases, in that order; junction bases with no gene match: 4. The TCR originated in a man aged 60-69 years with urothelial cancer. The sequencing here drew on PBMCs, taken around atezolizumab (anti-PD-L1) treatment. The chain employs TRBV6-5 and TRBJ1-2; 12 bases fit TRBD1. CDR3 protein: CASSYSGQGAEGYTF. The CDR3 nucleotides are TGTGCCAGCAGTTACTCGGGACAGGGGGCGGAGGGCTACACCTTC.